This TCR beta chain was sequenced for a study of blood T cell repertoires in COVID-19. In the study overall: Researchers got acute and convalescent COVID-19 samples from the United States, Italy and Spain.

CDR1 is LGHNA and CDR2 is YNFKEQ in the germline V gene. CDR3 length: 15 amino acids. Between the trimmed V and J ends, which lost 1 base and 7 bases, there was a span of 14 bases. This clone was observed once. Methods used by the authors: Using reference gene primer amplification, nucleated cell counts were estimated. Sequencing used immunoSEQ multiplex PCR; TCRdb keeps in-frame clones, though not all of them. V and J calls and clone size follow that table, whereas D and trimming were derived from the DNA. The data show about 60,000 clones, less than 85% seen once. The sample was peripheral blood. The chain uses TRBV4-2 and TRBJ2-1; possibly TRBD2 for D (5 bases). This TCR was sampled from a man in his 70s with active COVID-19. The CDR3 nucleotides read TGTGCCAGCAGCCAAGTAAACACGGGGTGGAATGAGCAGTTCTTC. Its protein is CASSQVNTGWNEQFF.